A selection of T cell receptor beta chains follows, all from one sample in a study of T cells after somatic rescue of genetic block. Sequencing used immunoSEQ multiplex PCR; TCRdb keeps in-frame clones, though not all of them. This sample has about 70,000 clones, with roughly 94% found just once. The specimen sequenced was peripheral blood mononuclear cells (PBMCs). Receptor source: a man aged 40-50 years. The CDR3 runs from the conserved cysteine through the conserved F or W. Each record gives: J gene, V gene, clone size, D gene, CDR3 DNA, CDR3 protein. A D gene is named only where the DNA matches it firmly. For some rows the clone size is stated as once, few or many, or as a class when expanded; others skip it.

>TRBJ2-3|TRBV9|NA|NA
TGTGCCAGCAGCGCGTCCCAGGGAGTAACAGATACGCAGTATTTT
CASSASQGVTDTQYF
>TRBJ2-5|TRBV6-6|NA|TRBD2
TGTGCCAGCAGTTACGTCGGGCGGGAGGGATGGGAGACCCAGTACTTC
CASSYVGREGWETQYF
>TRBJ2-3|TRBV6-5|NA|TRBD2
TGTGCCAGCAGTTACCAGCGGGGGGGCTCAACAGATACGCAGTATTTT
CASSYQRGGSTDTQYF
>TRBJ2-3|TRBV4-2|NA|TRBD2
TGTGCCAGCAGCCAAGATCGGGCGGGAGGAACCACAGATACGCAGTATTTT
CASSQDRAGGTTDTQYF
>TRBJ2-2|TRBV13|NA|NA
TGTGCCAGCAGCTTGGAGGGGACCGGGGAGCTGTTTTTT
CASSLEGTGELFF
>TRBJ1-2|TRBV6-6|once|NA
TGTGCCAGCAGTCCGGACATTGGCTACACCTTC
CASSPDIGYTF
>TRBJ1-1|TRBV7-9|NA|NA
TGTGCCAGCAGCTTATCAGGGGTAACTGAAGCTTTCTTT
CASSLSGVTEAFF
>TRBJ2-7|TRBV5-1|NA|TRBD1
TGCGCCAGCAGCTTGGCGAAGGACAGGGGTGCCTACGAGCAGTACTTC
CASSLAKDRGAYEQYF
>TRBJ2-5|TRBV7-6|NA|TRBD1
TGTGCCAGCAGCTTAGCAGGGGGCGGGGAGACCCAGTACTTC
CASSLAGGGETQYF
>TRBJ1-6|TRBV4-1|NA|NA
TGCGCCAGCAGCCAAGACGGGGGGGATAATTCACCCCTCCACTTT
CASSQDGGDNSPLHF
>TRBJ2-7|TRBV11-2|NA|NA
TGTGCCAGCAGCTTAGCCCCCCCGGGACCCTACGAGCAGTACTTC
CASSLAPPGPYEQYF
>TRBJ2-2|TRBV19|NA|NA
TGTGCCAGTAGTATTAGGCCAAGGGGTCTGACCGGGGAGCTGTTTTTT
CASSIRPRGLTGELFF
>TRBJ1-5|TRBV30|NA|NA
TGTGCCTGGAGTGTACCTGGGAATCAGCCCCAGCATTTT
CAWSVPGNQPQHF
>TRBJ1-2|TRBV5-5|few|NA
TGTGCCAGCAGCTCCACCTACGGGCCCTATGGCTACACCTTC
CASSSTYGPYGYTF
>TRBJ1-5|TRBV9|once|NA
TGTGCCAGCAGCGTTTCTGGGTCTGGCAATCAGCCCCAGCATTTT
CASSVSGSGNQPQHF
>TRBJ2-1|TRBV5-1|NA|TRBD1
TGCGCCAGCAGCTTTGGTCAGGGGGCGGGTGAGCAGTTCTTC
CASSFGQGAGEQFF
>TRBJ1-5|TRBV7-2|NA|TRBD1
TGTGCCAGCAGCTTAGGGCCAGGGGGCCTTCGCAATCAGCCCCAGCATTTT
CASSLGPGGLRNQPQHF
>TRBJ2-2|TRBV6-6|NA|NA
TGTGCCAGCAGTCCACTTGGGCAGATGAACACCGGGGAGCTGTTTTTT
CASSPLGQMNTGELFF
>TRBJ2-2|TRBV6-9|NA|TRBD2
TGTGCCAGCAGTTATATGGGGGAAGGAGCGGGAGATCCGCGGAATTCGGGTCCCGGGGAGCTGTTTTTT
CASSYMGEGAGDPRNSGPGELFF
>TRBJ1-1|TRBV12-5|NA|NA
TGTGCTAGTGGTACGGACACAATTTTGTTGAACACTGAAGCTTTCTTT
CASGTDTILLNTEAFF
>TRBJ1-4|TRBV18|NA|NA
TGTGCCAGCTCGCCGGGCCGGGCAACTAATGAAAAACTGTTTTTT
CASSPGRATNEKLFF
>TRBJ2-1|TRBV15|NA|NA
TGTGCCACCAGCAGGACAGACAATGAGCAGTTCTTC
CATSRTDNEQFF
>TRBJ2-1|TRBV6-5|NA|TRBD2
TGTGCCAGCAGTTACTTGGGACTAGCTTACAATGAGCAGTTCTTC
CASSYLGLAYNEQFF
>TRBJ2-2|TRBV11-2|NA|TRBD2
TGTGCCAGCAGCTTAGTCGGACTAGCGGGAGGCGTTCGGACCGGGGAGCTGTTTTTT
CASSLVGLAGGVRTGELFF
>TRBJ2-1|TRBV9|NA|NA
TGTGCCAGCAGCGCCTCCTACAATGAGCAGTTCTTC
CASSASYNEQFF
>TRBJ2-5|TRBV19|once|NA
TGTGCCAGTAGTATGGGGTACGGTGAGACCCAGTACTTC
CASSMGYGETQYF
>TRBJ2-7|TRBV15|NA|NA
TGTGCCACCAGCAAGGCAGGGTCCTACGAGCAGTACTTC
CATSKAGSYEQYF
>TRBJ2-7|TRBV10-3|NA|TRBD2
TGTGCCATCAGTGAGTCAGTGGGGACTAGCGACTCCTACGAGCAGTACTTC
CAISESVGTSDSYEQYF
>TRBJ2-3|TRBV9|NA|NA
TGTGCCAGCAGCGTAGGAGCCGCAGATACGCAGTATTTT
CASSVGAADTQYF
>TRBJ2-3|TRBV19|NA|TRBD2
TGTGCCAGTAGCCCGGGACTAGCGAGGGATACGCAGTATTTT
CASSPGLARDTQYF
>TRBJ1-1|TRBV5-1|NA|NA
TGCGCCAGCTGGGGTAATCCGTCGCCAGGGGTCACTGAAGCTTTCTTT
CASWGNPSPGVTEAFF
>TRBJ2-5|TRBV2|NA|NA
TGTGCCAGCACGTACCAAGAGACCCAGTACTTC
CASTYQETQYF